Presented here are 9 T cell receptor beta chains from one specimen sequenced in a study of CD8+ T cells in alopecia areata. Regarding treatment: oral pan-JAK inhibitor, 5-10 mg twice daily. After isolation, RNA underwent reverse transcription to generate cDNA as the sequencing template. Repertoires were generated with immunoSEQ multiplex PCR, while TCRdb's copy carries only in-frame clones and drops some. Of some 200,000 clones in the sample, 55% to 70% were seen once. Sequenced here: CD4+ T cells sorted from blood, sampled at week 4, from a patient treated with tofacitinib. These receptors originate from a human donor with alopecia areata.

This chain uses TRBV29-1 with TRBJ1-3, with a tentative D call TRBD1 (5 bases). The CDR3 runs to 13 residues. CDR1 SQVTM and CDR2 ANQGSEA come from the germline V gene. V lost 4 bases and J 2 bases, leaving 9 bases between the germline ends. CDR3 bases: TGCAGCGTTGTGGTAGGGGCTGGAAACACCATATATTTT. Translation gives CSVVVGAGNTIYF.

The chain combines TRBV4-1 with TRBJ1-2; D perhaps matches TRBD1 (5 bases). Between the trimmed V and J ends, which lost 0 bases and 9 bases, there was a span of 20 bases. In germline, CDR1 is MGHRA, CDR2 YSYEKL. The CDR3 spans 16 residues. The CDR3 nucleotides read TGCGCCAGCAGCCAAGAAGTCGCAGGGCTAACGGAGAGCTACACCTTC. Protein sequence: CASSQEVAGLTESYTF.

This clone was counted once. V usage is TRBV25-1 and J usage is TRBJ1-6; 9 bases fit TRBD1. The CDR3 has 15 residues. Germline-derived CDR1 and CDR2 are MGHDK and SYGVNS. The V and J ends lost 4 bases and 10 bases, in that order; junction bases with no gene match: 8. CDR3 in amino acids: CASSGRDRVKSPLHF. The CDR3 nucleotides are TGTGCCAGCAGTGGAAGGGACAGGGTGAAGTCACCCCTCCACTTT.

DNA for the CDR3: TGCAGCCCGATGGCGGAACTGTTTTTT. Translating it yields CSPMAELFF. This chain uses TRBV29-1 with TRBJ1-4; no definite D call. Germline values: CDR1 SQVTM, CDR2 ANQGSEA. Trimming stripped 8 bases from V and 12 bases from J, with 10 bases between. The CDR3 covers 9 residues.

The chain employs TRBV7-3 and TRBJ1-1; the D is unclear. V lost 5 bases and J lost 2, with 9 bases in between. CDR3 size: 13 residues. Germline CDR1 SGHTA, CDR2 FQGTGA. As DNA, the CDR3 is TGTGCCAGCAGCCGTGACACCAACACTGAAGCTTTCTTT. Its translation is CASSRDTNTEAFF.

Ten or more counts support this clone. This chain joins TRBV28 and TRBJ2-7, with unresolved D. Deletions cut 5 bases from V and 7 bases from J, with 12 bases between. The germline V gene has CDR1 MDHEN and CDR2 SYDVKM. The CDR3 has 12 residues. The CDR3: CASSIQYVEQYF. The CDR3 bases are TGTGCCAGCAGTATACAGTACGTGGAGCAGTACTTC.

This chain connects TRBV30 to TRBJ2-2; D is possibly TRBD2 (5 bases). V lost 8 bases and J lost 1, with 8 bases in between. The germline CDR1 and CDR2 sequences are GTSNPN and SVGIG (reference sequence). This CDR3 has 12 residues. As DNA, the CDR3 is TGTGCCGCCCGGGGGAACACCGGGGAGCTGTTTTTT. This gives the protein CAARGNTGELFF.

The chain combines TRBV4-1 with TRBJ2-5; 9 positions match TRBD2. CDR3 length: 13 residues. Germline V gene data show CDR1 as MGHRA and CDR2 as YSYEKL. V dropped 2 bases and J dropped 9; count of bases not matched to a gene: 4. CDR3 coding DNA: TGCGCCAGCAGCCAACAGCGGGGGGAGGCCCAGTACTTC. Translation gives CASSQQRGEAQYF.

This clone was recorded a few times. The chain links TRBV29-1 to TRBJ2-5; tentative D call: TRBD1 (5 bases). The V and J ends lost 6 bases and 1 base respectively, with 9 bases between them. The CDR3 contains 12 residues. Germline V CDR1 and CDR2: SQVTM, ANQGSEA. The CDR3 spells CSVGQIQETQYF. The CDR3 coding sequence is TGCAGCGTCGGACAAATCCAAGAGACCCAGTACTTC.